This T cell receptor (beta chain) was sequenced during a study of T cell repertoires in cytomegalovirus infection. Concerning this clonotype: This may come from a read error, since a much larger clone is one base off.

A single record per CDR3 protein comes from TCRdb applying MiXCR to the reads. The sample includes under 150,000 distinct CDR3 sequences, approximately 9.2% seen only once; the top ten take 10%. This clonotype was obtained from a human donor in good health (CMV status not recorded). Some clones in this sample may be carry-over from other donors' samples. The sequenced sample consisted of PBMCs.

CDR3 bases: TGTGCCAGCAGTTTCGCACAGGTCTATCAGCCCCAGCATTTT. Translation gives CASSFAQVYQPQHF. This sequence joins TRBV28 and TRBJ1-5; TRBD1 is a possible D gene (5 bases). Germline CDR1 is MDHEN and CDR2 is SYDVKM. The CDR3 extends over 14 amino acids. Trimming took off 3 bases at V and 5 bases at J, with 11 bases between the two ends.